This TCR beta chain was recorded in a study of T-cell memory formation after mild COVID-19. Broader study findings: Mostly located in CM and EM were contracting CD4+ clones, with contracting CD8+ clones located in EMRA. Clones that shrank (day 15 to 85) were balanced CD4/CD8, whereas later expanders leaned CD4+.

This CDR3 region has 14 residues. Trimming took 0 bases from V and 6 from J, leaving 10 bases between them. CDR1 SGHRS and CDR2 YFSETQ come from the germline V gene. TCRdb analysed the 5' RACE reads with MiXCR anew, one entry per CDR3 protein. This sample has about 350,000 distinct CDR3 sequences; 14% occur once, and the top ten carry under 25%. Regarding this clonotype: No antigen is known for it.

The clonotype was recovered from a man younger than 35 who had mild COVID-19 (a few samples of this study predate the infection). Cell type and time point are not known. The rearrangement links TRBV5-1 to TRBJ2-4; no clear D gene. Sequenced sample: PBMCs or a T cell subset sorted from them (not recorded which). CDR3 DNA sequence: TGCGCCAGCAGCTTGGAAGTAGTAGCAAACATTCAGTACTTC. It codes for CASSLEVVANIQYF.